This T cell receptor beta chain is from a study of cytomegalovirus exposure and HLA in healthy donors. Healthy people donating bone marrow made up the donors. Study-wide results and caveats: Later analysis indicated greater clonal expansion among HLA-associated TCR beta chains than among equally common other chains. Per a later analysis, about 17,000 TCR beta sequences showed association with HLA alleles at 0.05 false discovery rate. Among TCR sequences, most were rare, though some public TCRs appeared in many donors.

In regard to this clone: Its antigen is still unknown.

This CDR3 is built from 15 residues. V was shortened by 5 bases and J by 1 base, with 12 bases between the two germline ends. The germline CDR1 and CDR2 sequences are LNHDA and SQIVND (reference sequence). PCR was performed using 60 Vbeta and 13 Jbeta primers. TCRdb's table, derived via immunoSEQ multiplex PCR, lists solely in-frame clones and lacks some. The table includes about 180,000 clones, roughly 84% detected once. The chain links TRBV19 to TRBJ1-5; D possibly corresponds to TRBD1 (6 bases). The sample comprised PBMCs. The clonotype comes from a man in his thirties or forties in good health and CMV-seronegative. CDR3 in DNA: TGTGCCAGTAGTTATACAGGGCTGAGCAATCAGCCCCAGCATTTT. Protein sequence: CASSYTGLSNQPQHF. The full variable domain, completed using reference TRBV19 and TRBJ1-5, is DGGITQSPKYLFRKEGQNVTLSCEQNLNHDAMYWYRQDPGQGLRLIYYSQIVNDFQKGDIAEGYSVSREKKESFPLTVTSAQKNPTAFYLCASSYTGLSNQPQHFGDGTRLSIL.